The rows below give T cell receptor beta chains drawn from one sample of a study of a mutant IDH1 vaccine in newly diagnosed glioma. TCRdb's copy holds only in-frame clones and misses some; the assay was immunoSEQ multiplex PCR. The sample contains around 45,000 clones, approximately 90% of which appear only once. These receptors' antigens are unknown. The sequencing here drew on PBMCs, taken from a glioma patient whose treatment included an IDH1 peptide vaccine. Receptors were obtained from a middle-aged woman with glioma. The CDR3 runs from the conserved cysteine through the conserved F or W. The D gene is left open where the match is weak. The size of a clone is reported for some rows only, either as once, few or many, or as a class for expanded clones.

.	TRBV12-1	TRBJ1-4	14	.	CASSETGTNEKLFF	TGTGCCAGCAGCGAGACTGGGACTAATGAAAAACTGTTTTTT
TRBD1	TRBV28	TRBJ2-7	14	.	CASSLYGTAYEQYF	TGTGCCAGCAGTTTATACGGGACAGCCTACGAGCAGTACTTC
.	TRBV4-2	TRBJ1-1	14	.	CASSQKLGNTEAFF	TGTGCCAGCAGCCAAAAGCTAGGGAACACTGAAGCTTTCTTT
TRBD1	TRBV7-2	TRBJ1-4	18	.	CASSYPGTGAPTNEKLFF	TGTGCCAGCAGCTACCCCGGGACAGGCGCCCCAACTAATGAAAAACTGTTTTTT
TRBD2	TRBV7-2	TRBJ2-7	15	.	CASSLSTSGRGEQYF	TGTGCCAGCAGTCTATCAACTAGCGGGAGGGGCGAGCAGTACTTC
TRBD1	TRBV5-1	TRBJ2-7	16	.	CASSLGQGNGAYEQYF	TGCGCCAGCAGCTTAGGACAGGGAAACGGAGCATACGAGCAGTACTTC
TRBD1	TRBV6-5	TRBJ2-2	13	.	CASRGQGIGELFF	TGTGCCAGCAGAGGACAGGGTATCGGGGAGCTGTTTTTT
.	TRBV6-5	TRBJ1-1	11	few	CASSSTVRAFF	TGTGCCAGCAGTTCTACAGTTAGGGCTTTCTTT
.	TRBV30	TRBJ2-1	15	.	CACVRVAVHYNEQFF	TGTGCCTGCGTTAGAGTGGCGGTACACTACAATGAGCAGTTCTTC
TRBD1	TRBV19	TRBJ2-5	16	.	CASSRITGAVIETQYF	TGTGCCAGTAGTCGGATTACAGGGGCGGTAATAGAGACCCAGTACTTC
.	TRBV7-2	TRBJ2-2	15	.	CASRPTGGNTGELFF	TGTGCCAGCAGACCGACAGGAGGGAACACCGGGGAGCTGTTTTTT
TRBD1	TRBV29-1	TRBJ1-2	12	.	CSAFRQGRGYTF	TGCAGCGCCTTCAGACAGGGAAGGGGCTACACCTTC
TRBD2	TRBV2	TRBJ2-3	15	once	CASSQRTRRTDTQYF	TGTGCCAGCAGCCAACGGACTAGGAGGACAGATACGCAGTATTTT
TRBD2	TRBV4-2	TRBJ2-1	16	once	CASSQDQGTRGDEQFF	TGTGCCAGCAGCCAAGATCAGGGGACTAGAGGCGATGAGCAGTTCTTC
TRBD1	TRBV18	TRBJ2-7	14	.	CASSPRDSNGEQYF	TGTGCCAGCTCACCTCGGGACAGCAATGGCGAGCAGTACTTC
.	TRBV2	TRBJ1-5	15	.	CASSRRTETNQPQHF	TGTGCCAGCAGCCGGAGAACAGAGACCAATCAGCCCCAGCATTTT
.	TRBV7-9	TRBJ2-5	13	.	CASSRGMGETQYF	TGTGCCAGCAGCCGCGGCATGGGGGAGACCCAGTACTTC
.	TRBV5-4	TRBJ2-7	15	.	CASSFQGGTLYEQYF	TGTGCCAGCAGCTTTCAAGGCGGCACCCTCTACGAGCAGTACTTC
.	TRBV7-6	TRBJ2-1	14	once	CASSLRGAGREQFF	TGTGCCAGCAGCTTAAGGGGAGCTGGACGTGAGCAGTTCTTC
.	TRBV5-6	TRBJ1-6	17	few	CASSLAGGSSYNSPLHF	TGTGCCAGCAGCTTGGCCGGGGGGAGCTCCTATAATTCACCCCTCCACTTT
.	TRBV7-3	TRBJ1-1	14	few	CASSLGRSNTEAFF	TGTGCCAGCAGCTTAGGACGGTCTAACACTGAAGCTTTCTTT
.	TRBV28	TRBJ2-7	16	.	CASSLSVSLLGAKQYF	TGTGCCAGCAGTTTATCAGTCTCGCTCCTGGGAGCGAAGCAGTACTTC
.	TRBV18	TRBJ2-1	11	.	CASSPYNEQFF	TGTGCCAGCTCACCTTACAATGAGCAGTTCTTC
TRBD1	TRBV6-5	TRBJ2-5	13	.	CASKQTGVETQYF	TGTGCCAGCAAGCAGACAGGGGTGGAGACCCAGTACTTC
TRBD1	TRBV4-2	TRBJ2-1	16	.	CASSQDPGTGWNEQFF	TGTGCCAGCAGCCAAGACCCCGGGACAGGGTGGAATGAGCAGTTCTTC
TRBD1	TRBV10-3	TRBJ1-1	19	.	CAISDNDRAPRILNTEAFF	TGTGCCATCAGTGATAACGACAGGGCTCCAAGGATTTTGAACACTGAAGCTTTCTTT
.	TRBV6-5	TRBJ2-7	15	.	CASSYSRASEYEQYF	TGTGCCAGCAGTTACTCGAGGGCTAGCGAATACGAGCAGTACTTC
.	TRBV21-1	TRBJ2-7	16	.	CASSKAFRLPSYEQYF	TGTGCCAGCAGCAAGGCCTTTAGACTTCCCTCCTACGAGCAGTACTTC
TRBD1	TRBV4-1	TRBJ2-1	13	.	CASSTRTGDEQFF	TGCGCCAGCAGCACCCGGACAGGGGACGAGCAGTTCTTC
.	TRBV27	TRBJ2-1	15	.	CASSPQGGGYNEQFF	TGTGCCAGCAGTCCACAGGGAGGGGGTTACAATGAGCAGTTCTTC
.	TRBV20-1	TRBJ1-4	11	.	CSARHREKLFF	TGCAGTGCTAGACACCGTGAAAAACTGTTTTTT
.	TRBV5-1	TRBJ2-7	15	.	CASSLGGGTDYEQYF	TGCGCCAGCAGCTTGGGAGGAGGGACAGACTACGAGCAGTACTTC
.	TRBV7-2	TRBJ1-5	14	few	CASSPGRTSWPQHF	TGTGCCAGCAGCCCGGGACGGACGTCGTGGCCCCAGCATTTT
.	TRBV20-1	TRBJ2-7	11	once	CSARMSYEQYF	TGCAGTGCTAGGATGTCCTACGAGCAGTACTTC
.	TRBV10-3	TRBJ1-5	14	once	CAISDQESNQPQHF	TGTGCCATCAGTGACCAGGAAAGCAATCAGCCCCAGCATTTT
TRBD2	TRBV4-1	TRBJ2-7	15	.	CASSQMTSGAYEQYF	TGCGCCAGCAGCCAAATGACTAGCGGGGCATACGAGCAGTACTTC
.	TRBV6-5	TRBJ1-6	15	once	CASSYTRVRGSPLHF	TGTGCCAGCAGTTACACCCGCGTGAGGGGTTCACCCCTCCACTTT
.	TRBV5-8	TRBJ2-7	15	.	CASSARTVSSYEQYF	TGTGCCAGCAGCGCCCGGACGGTGAGCTCCTACGAGCAGTACTTC
.	TRBV4-1	TRBJ1-4	15	.	CASSQVPATNEKLFF	TGCGCCAGCAGCCAAGTCCCAGCAACTAATGAAAAACTGTTTTTT
.	TRBV6-5	TRBJ1-4	16	.	CASSYSQSTTNEKLFF	TGTGCCAGCAGTTACTCGCAGTCCACAACTAATGAAAAACTGTTTTTT
TRBD1	TRBV27	TRBJ1-2	14	.	CASSYRGQADGYTF	TGTGCCAGCAGTTACAGGGGGCAAGCTGATGGCTACACCTTC
.	TRBV23-1	TRBJ2-7	15	.	CASSRPQAPLYEQYF	TGCGCCAGCAGTCGACCACAGGCACCCCTCTACGAGCAGTACTTC
.	TRBV5-1	TRBJ2-1	12	.	CASSLENNEQFF	TGCGCCAGCAGCTTAGAGAACAATGAGCAGTTCTTC
TRBD2	TRBV18	TRBJ2-7	15	.	CASSPQLAGVGEQYF	TGTGCCAGCTCACCACAACTAGCGGGGGTCGGCGAGCAGTACTTC
.	TRBV7-2	TRBJ1-1	14	.	CASSLAGVNTEAFF	TGTGCCAGCAGCTTAGCCGGGGTGAACACTGAAGCTTTCTTT
.	TRBV2	TRBJ2-1	13	.	CAASRGGPHEQFF	TGTGCCGCATCACGTGGGGGCCCTCATGAGCAGTTCTTC
.	TRBV29-1	TRBJ2-7	14	.	CSVEDRAGTYEQYF	TGCAGCGTTGAAGATCGGGCAGGGACCTACGAGCAGTACTTC
.	TRBV7-2	TRBJ1-6	18	.	CASSFPGPRGTHNSPLHF	TGTGCCAGCAGCTTCCCCGGTCCGCGGGGGACTCATAATTCACCCCTCCACTTT
.	TRBV14	TRBJ2-1	13	.	CASSLRIYNEQFF	TGTGCCAGCAGCCTCCGGATCTACAATGAGCAGTTCTTC
TRBD2	TRBV10-3	TRBJ2-7	15	.	CAISAGSGSLNEQYF	TGTGCCATCAGTGCCGGTAGCGGGAGTCTCAACGAGCAGTACTTC
.	TRBV11-2	TRBJ1-1	14	.	CASSPRTANTEAFF	TGTGCCAGCAGCCCTAGGACGGCGAACACTGAAGCTTTCTTT
TRBD2	TRBV2	TRBJ2-1	17	.	CASSEGSLAGGDNEQFF	TGTGCCAGCAGTGAAGGATCCTTAGCGGGAGGGGATAATGAGCAGTTCTTC
.	TRBV15	TRBJ1-3	14	.	CATSRTDTGNTIYF	TGTGCCACCAGCAGGACAGACACGGGAAACACCATATATTTT
.	TRBV2	TRBJ2-3	13	.	CASWLGPGNTQYF	TGTGCCAGCTGGTTGGGGCCTGGAAATACGCAGTATTTT
.	TRBV7-2	TRBJ2-3	15	once	CASSSYRTGTDTQYF	TGTGCCAGCAGCTCTTACCGGACGGGCACAGATACGCAGTATTTT